The rows below give T cell receptor beta chains drawn from one sample of a study of regulatory T cells in long-lasting Graves disease. One entry per CDR3 protein, called by TCRdb with MiXCR from the multiplex PCR reads. Of about 540,000 distinct CDR3 sequences detected, approximately 13% appear once; the ten largest clones hold roughly 10%. Another study also made use of these data, one on T cells in Graves' hyperthyroidism and ophthalmopathy.

The specimen was peripheral blood mononuclear cells (PBMCs), collected at new diagnosis, from a patient treated with antithyroid drugs. Every receptor here comes from a man between 25 and 39 years old with Graves disease. CDR3s include the opening cysteine and the closing phenylalanine or tryptophan. The order of the fields is clone size, D gene, V gene, J gene, CDR3 protein, CDR3 DNA. A D gene is named only where the DNA matches it firmly. Some rows have no size entry. The others give once, few or many, or a class for an expanded clone.

few	NA	TRBV2	TRBJ1-6	CASRRDGRDGPLHF	TGTGCCAGCAGACGGGACGGACGGGATGGACCCCTCCACTTT
few	NA	TRBV27	TRBJ2-2	CASSLFTGGELFF	TGTGCCAGCAGTTTATTCACAGGCGGGGAGCTGTTTTTT
many	NA	TRBV12-3/TRBV12-4	TRBJ1-1	CASSFSPRYKGTTEAFF	TGTGCCAGCAGTTTCAGCCCCCGCTATAAGGGTACTACTGAAGCTTTCTTT
NA	NA	TRBV27	TRBJ2-1	CASTKTRGSRNEQFF	TGTGCCAGCACTAAGACCCGGGGGTCTCGTAATGAGCAGTTCTTC
few	NA	TRBV25-1	TRBJ1-2	CASSEQFDYGYTF	TGTGCCAGCAGTGAACAGTTCGACTATGGCTACACCTTC
NA	TRBD1	TRBV27	TRBJ2-7	CASSPRTGSSEQYF	TGTGCCAGCAGTCCCCGGACAGGGTCCAGCGAGCAGTACTTC
few	NA	TRBV5-1	TRBJ1-5	CASRSLPWDQPQHF	TGCGCCAGCAGGTCTCTGCCCTGGGATCAGCCCCAGCATTTT
NA	TRBD1	TRBV5-1	TRBJ1-1	CASSTYQGAYTEAFF	TGCGCCAGCAGCACCTACCAGGGGGCGTATACTGAAGCTTTCTTT
few	TRBD1	TRBV7-9	TRBJ1-1	CASSPSLDRGWKNTEAFF	TGTGCCAGCAGCCCAAGCCTCGACAGGGGATGGAAGAACACTGAAGCTTTCTTT
many	NA	TRBV29-1	TRBJ2-1	CSVEGPSSYNEQFF	TGCAGCGTAGAGGGACCGAGCTCCTACAATGAGCAGTTCTTC
few	NA	TRBV5-1	TRBJ2-5	CASSLASDRETQYF	TGCGCCAGCAGCTTGGCCAGCGACCGGGAGACCCAGTACTTC
many	NA	TRBV2	TRBJ2-7	CASSDSGVGSYEQYF	TGTGCCAGCAGTGATTCAGGGGTGGGTTCCTACGAGCAGTACTTC
many	NA	TRBV24-1	TRBJ2-5	CATSEGHQETQYF	TGTGCCACCAGTGAGGGGCACCAAGAGACCCAGTACTTC
NA	NA	TRBV7-8	TRBJ2-1	CASSFCWRFSYNEQFF	TGTGCCAGCAGCTTTTGTTGGAGGTTCTCCTACAATGAGCAGTTCTTC
many	TRBD2	TRBV20-1	TRBJ2-3	CSALGLARTDTQYF	TGCAGTGCTTTAGGACTAGCGAGGACAGATACGCAGTATTTT
few	TRBD1	TRBV5-6	TRBJ1-5	CASSFTTGTGYNQPQHF	TGTGCCAGCAGCTTTACCACCGGGACAGGGTACAATCAGCCCCAGCATTTT
many	NA	TRBV7-9	TRBJ2-1	CASSGVLTPYNEQFF	TGTGCCAGCAGTGGTGTCCTGACCCCCTACAATGAGCAGTTCTTC
many	NA	TRBV20-1	TRBJ1-1	CSARSTGRPEAFF	TGCAGTGCTAGATCGACAGGAAGACCTGAAGCTTTCTTT
NA	NA	TRBV5-1	TRBJ2-1	CASSLEPQIFSYNEQFF	TGCGCCAGCAGCTTGGAGCCCCAAATCTTCTCCTACAATGAGCAGTTCTTC
few	TRBD1	TRBV15	TRBJ2-7	CATSSPPGQDSEQYF	TGTGCCACCAGCAGCCCACCGGGACAGGATTCCGAGCAGTACTTC
NA	NA	TRBV7-9	TRBJ2-7	CASSQLGGERHEQYF	TGTGCCAGCAGCCAGCTGGGGGGAGAACGACACGAGCAGTACTTC
many	TRBD1	TRBV12-5	TRBJ2-7	CASGSGQGATGESNEQYF	TGTGCTAGTGGTTCAGGACAGGGGGCCACGGGCGAATCCAACGAGCAGTACTTC
many	TRBD2	TRBV7-8	TRBJ2-3	CASSLTSATDTQYF	TGTGCCAGCAGCCTGACTAGCGCCACAGATACGCAGTATTTT
many	NA	TRBV6-5	TRBJ1-5	CASSYGLAPQHF	TGTGCCAGCAGTTACGGCCTGGCGCCCCAGCATTTT
NA	TRBD2	TRBV19	TRBJ2-2	CASSLLPRAGGFTGELFF	TGTGCCAGTAGTCTCCTGCCGAGAGCGGGAGGGTTCACCGGGGAGCTGTTTTTT
many	TRBD1	TRBV20-1	TRBJ2-5	CSAKGQAPGTQYF	TGCAGTGCTAAAGGACAGGCCCCTGGGACCCAGTACTTC
many	NA	TRBV29-1	TRBJ2-1	CSVEDRDTYNEQFF	TGCAGCGTTGAAGACAGGGACACCTACAATGAGCAGTTCTTC
many	NA	TRBV29-1	TRBJ2-5	CSVAGDGEVGTQYF	TGCAGCGTTGCGGGGGACGGAGAGGTTGGGACCCAGTACTTC
many	TRBD2	TRBV5-1	TRBJ2-1	CASSLLLLAGGDEQFF	TGCGCCAGCAGCTTGTTATTACTAGCGGGAGGGGATGAGCAGTTCTTC
once	TRBD1	TRBV20-1	TRBJ1-6	CSACDHRGQYNSPLHF	TGCAGTGCTTGCGATCATCGGGGACAGTATAATTCACCCCTCCACTTT
NA	TRBD1	TRBV15	TRBJ2-3	CATSDGTADTQYF	TGTGCCACCAGCGACGGGACAGCAGATACGCAGTATTTT
few	NA	TRBV5-1	TRBJ2-5	CASSSNPGLLQETQYF	TGCGCCAGCAGCTCGAACCCGGGACTCCTCCAAGAGACCCAGTACTTC
few	TRBD1	TRBV11-2	TRBJ1-2	CASTPGTGPRNYGYTF	TGTGCCAGCACTCCCGGGACAGGGCCGAGAAACTATGGCTACACCTTC
NA	NA	TRBV14	TRBJ2-5	CASRQPPETQYF	TGTGCCAGCAGACAACCCCCCGAGACCCAGTACTTC
once	NA	TRBV24-1	TRBJ1-4	CATSDAGEENEKLFF	TGTGCCACCAGTGATGCAGGGGAGGAGAATGAAAAACTGTTTTTT
many	NA	TRBV20-1	TRBJ1-1	CSAEGSVGTEAFF	TGCAGTGCTGAGGGTTCGGTGGGGACTGAAGCTTTCTTT
many	NA	TRBV11-2	TRBJ2-3	CASSYPGGTDTQYF	TGTGCCAGCAGCTATCCAGGGGGCACAGATACGCAGTATTTT
many	NA	TRBV6-1	TRBJ1-5	CASSEGDLGNQPQHF	TGTGCCAGCAGTGAGGGGGACCTTGGGAATCAGCCCCAGCATTTT
many	NA	TRBV12-3/TRBV12-4	TRBJ2-5	CASSSVVAEYQETQYF	TGTGCCAGCAGCTCCGTAGTAGCGGAGTACCAAGAGACCCAGTACTTC
few	NA	TRBV3-1	TRBJ1-2	CASSQDIRFYTF	TGTGCCAGCAGCCAAGATATCCGGTTCTACACCTTC
NA	TRBD1	TRBV2	TRBJ2-1	CASSGGAGRNEQFF	TGTGCCAGCTCAGGGGGCGCGGGGAGGAATGAGCAGTTCTTC
many	TRBD1	TRBV15	TRBJ1-4	CATSRGDSATNEKLFF	TGTGCCACCAGCAGAGGGGACAGTGCAACTAATGAAAAACTGTTTTTT
many	NA	TRBV11-2	TRBJ1-1	CASRHTRLGNTEAFF	TGTGCCAGCAGACACACGCGGCTCGGAAACACTGAAGCTTTCTTT
few	TRBD2	TRBV7-9	TRBJ2-1	CASSRALAGVLGYNEQFF	TGTGCCAGCAGCCGAGCCCTAGCGGGAGTTTTGGGATACAATGAGCAGTTCTTC